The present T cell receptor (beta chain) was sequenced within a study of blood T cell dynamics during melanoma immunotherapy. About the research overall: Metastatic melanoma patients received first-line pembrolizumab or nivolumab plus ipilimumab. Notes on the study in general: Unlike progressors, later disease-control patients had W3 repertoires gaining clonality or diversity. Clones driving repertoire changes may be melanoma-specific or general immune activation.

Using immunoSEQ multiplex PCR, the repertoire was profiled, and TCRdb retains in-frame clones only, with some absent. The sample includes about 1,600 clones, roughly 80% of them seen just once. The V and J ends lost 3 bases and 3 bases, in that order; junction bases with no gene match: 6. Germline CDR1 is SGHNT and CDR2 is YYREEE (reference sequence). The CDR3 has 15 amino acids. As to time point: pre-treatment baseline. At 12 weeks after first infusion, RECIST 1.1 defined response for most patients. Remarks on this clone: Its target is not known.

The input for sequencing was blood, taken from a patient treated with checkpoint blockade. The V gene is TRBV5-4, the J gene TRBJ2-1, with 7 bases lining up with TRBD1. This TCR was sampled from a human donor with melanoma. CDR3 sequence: CASSSGQDFYNEQFF. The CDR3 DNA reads TGTGCCAGCAGCTCCGGACAGGATTTCTACAATGAGCAGTTCTTC.